What follows are 10 T cell receptor beta chains derived from one specimen sequenced in a study of brain T cells in children with intractable seizures. Data came from immunoSEQ multiplex PCR; TCRdb stores just in-frame clones and leaves some out. The table has some 7,700 clones, around 69% seen once. Sequencing was limited to surgery cases with top T cell transcript signatures in brain tissue. The material sequenced was resected brain tissue, taken at surgery. The receptor set was obtained from a boy younger than two with tuberous sclerosis and intractable seizures.

In this sample, this clone is medium-sized. This chain uses TRBV2 with TRBJ2-1; 7 bases are shared with TRBD2. The length of the CDR3 is 11 residues. Germline CDR1 SNHLY, CDR2 FYNNEI. The CDR3 spells CVLQRGNEQFF. Here the CDR3 DNA reads TGTGTGTTGCAGCGGGGTAATGAGCAGTTCTTC.

This chain joins TRBV18 and TRBJ1-4; D unclear. V lost 3 bases to trimming and J lost 3 bases, with 20 bases between them. This CDR3 contains 18 residues. In germline, CDR1 is KGHSH, CDR2 LQKENI. The CDR3 region is CASSPTYLAGAANEKLFF. CDR3 nucleotide sequence: TGTGCCAGCTCACCCACGTACTTAGCAGGCGCAGCTAATGAAAAACTGTTTTTT. Full variable domain (rest looked up from reference TRBV18 and TRBJ1-4): NAGVMQNPRHLVRRRGQEARLRCSPMKGHSHVYWYRQLPEEGLKFMVYLQKENIIDESGMPKERFSAEFPKEGPSILRIQQVVRGDSAAYFCASSPTYLAGAANEKLFFGSGTQLSVL.

This chain connects TRBV28 to TRBJ2-6; 9 nucleotides align to TRBD2. The CDR3 runs 17 residues. CDR1 is MDHEN, CDR2 SYDVKM, per germline. Losses at the gene ends were 2 bases for V and 0 bases for J; bases not matched to a gene: 2. In DNA, the CDR3 is TGTGCCAGCAGTTTAGCGGGAGGGGGCTCTGGGGCCAACGTCCTGACTTTC. Its translation: CASSLAGGGSGANVLTF.

This clone was recorded a few times. The J gene is TRBJ2-1, the V gene TRBV27; D not resolved. Trimming stripped 2 bases from V and 10 bases from J, with 15 bases between. The CDR3 is made up of 14 amino acids. Germline V gene lookup returns CDR1 MNHEY and CDR2 SMNVEV (reference sequence). The CDR3: CASSLGVVSDEQFF. CDR3 in DNA: TGTGCCAGCAGTTTAGGAGTAGTTAGTGACGAGCAGTTCTTC.

The chain links TRBV10-3 to TRBJ1-4, with 8 nucleotides matching TRBD1. Per germline, CDR1 ENHRY and CDR2 SYGVKD. This CDR3 is built from 14 residues. V lost 4 bases, J lost 5 bases, and 3 bases stayed unmatched. DNA for the CDR3: TGTGCCATCAGTGCGCGGGACAGGAATGAAAAACTGTTTTTT. It codes for CAISARDRNEKLFF.

This rearrangement joins TRBV7-9 to TRBJ1-4; D is uncertain. The germline V gene has CDR1 SEHNR and CDR2 FQNEAQ (reference sequence). Trimming removed 6 bases from V and 0 bases from J, with 14 bases in between. The CDR3 runs to 16 residues. Here the CDR3 DNA reads TGTGCCAGCAGTTCAAAAACGACATCAACTAATGAAAAACTGTTTTTT. Translation gives CASSSKTTSTNEKLFF.

This clone appeared once. V and J are TRBV6-5 and TRBJ1-2; no reliable D call. Germline V lookup: CDR1 MNHEY, CDR2 SVGAGI. CDR3 length equals 12 residues. Trimming pared 10 bases from V and 5 bases from J, leaving 14 bases between. This chain's CDR3 is CAIQREGYGYTF. Here the CDR3 DNA reads TGTGCCATCCAAAGAGAAGGGTATGGCTACACCTTC.

This clone was seen only once. The chain employs TRBV11-3 and TRBJ2-7, with D tentatively TRBD1 (5 bases). Germline-derived CDR1 and CDR2 are SGHNT and YENEEA. The CDR3 totals 14 residues. The V gene lost 1 base and the J gene lost 1 base, with 8 bases spanning the gap. The CDR3 protein is CASSLGGMSYEQYF. The DNA for the CDR3 is TGTGCCAGCAGCTTAGGGGGCATGTCCTACGAGCAGTACTTC. The whole variable domain, filled in from reference TRBV11-3 and TRBJ2-7, reads EAGVVQSPRYKIIEKKQPVAFWCNPISGHNTLYWYLQNLGQGPELLIRYENEEAVDDSQLPKDRFSAERLKGVDSTLKIQPAELGDSAVYLCASSLGGMSYEQYFGPGTRLTVT.

The chain couples TRBV10-2 to TRBJ1-2, with D uncertain. The CDR3 is 13 residues long. Deletions cut 3 bases from V and 4 bases from J, with 9 bases between. Germline assignment: CDR1 WSHSY and CDR2 SAAADI. CDR3 in amino acids: CASSETPAYGYTF. The CDR3 coding sequence is TGCGCCAGCAGTGAAACGCCGGCCTATGGCTACACCTTC.

The genes are TRBV30 and TRBJ1-3, with D maybe TRBD1 (6 bases). The CDR3 sequence is 15 residues long. CDR1 is GTSNPN, CDR2 SVGIG, per germline (reference sequence). Trimming removed 3 bases at V and 2 bases at J, with 14 bases between. The CDR3 protein is CAWRVRGGPGNTIYF. The CDR3 nucleotides are TGTGCCTGGAGGGTACGTGGGGGGCCTGGAAACACCATATATTTT.